This T cell receptor (beta chain) was recorded in a study of T cells in Graves' hyperthyroidism and ophthalmopathy. RNA transcripts provided the source from which TCR beta CDR3 regions were amplified. An initial round of RT-PCR targeting the TCR CDR3 relied on the HTBI primer set. From the multiplex PCR reads, TCRdb called clonotypes with MiXCR, one entry per CDR3 protein. The profile shows about 160,000 distinct CDR3 sequences, just under 9.5% of them singletons. Sequenced: blood. The clonotype was recovered from a young woman with Graves' hyperthyroidism that later progressed to Graves' ophthalmopathy.

The CDR3 coding sequence is TGCGCCAGCAGCCCAATGTCAGGGAGCTCCTACAATGAGCAGTTCTTC. Protein: CASSPMSGSSYNEQFF. This chain uses TRBV4-1 with TRBJ2-1; D may match TRBD1 or TRBD2 (5 bases each). Germline lookup yields CDR1 MGHRA and CDR2 YSYEKL. V was clipped by 4 bases and J by 0 bases, with 13 bases between them. The CDR3 is made up of 16 amino acids.